This is a list of T cell receptor beta chains from one sample in a study of T cell changes during pregnancy in multiple sclerosis. Clones were read by immunoSEQ multiplex PCR, and TCRdb kept only the in-frame ones, dropping some. Found here are roughly 28,000 clones, more than 85% of them singletons; the top ten hold about 3.5%. The sequencing used CD4+ T cells from peripheral blood mononuclear cells, collected in the first trimester of pregnancy. The receptor source for this set is a female donor in good health, enrolled as a control in a pregnancy study. Each CDR3 is given without its conserved first and last residue. Each record gives: J gene, clone size, V gene, CDR3 protein. A clone size is listed for some rows: how often the clone was seen (once, few, many), or a class if it is expanded.

j_call: TRBJ2-1
clone_size: NA
v_call: TRBV5-5
cdr3_aa: ASSLVQGASGEQF

j_call: TRBJ2-2
clone_size: NA
v_call: TRBV6-5
cdr3_aa: ASNRLAGTGELF

j_call: TRBJ1-3
clone_size: NA
v_call: TRBV7-8
cdr3_aa: ASSPTPRDSSGNTIY

j_call: TRBJ1-1
clone_size: NA
v_call: TRBV29-1
cdr3_aa: STTGMNTEAF

j_call: TRBJ1-5
clone_size: once
v_call: TRBV28
cdr3_aa: ASTSGQGGIYSNQPQH

j_call: TRBJ2-1
clone_size: NA
v_call: TRBV9
cdr3_aa: ASSVESGGSNEQF

j_call: TRBJ2-7
clone_size: NA
v_call: TRBV7-2
cdr3_aa: ASSLVLYEQY

j_call: TRBJ2-3
clone_size: few
v_call: TRBV19
cdr3_aa: ASRLAGDTQY

j_call: TRBJ1-4
clone_size: NA
v_call: TRBV11-2
cdr3_aa: ASSPSRQNNEKLF

j_call: TRBJ2-4
clone_size: once
v_call: TRBV4-1
cdr3_aa: ASSQDGSPRGRDIQY

j_call: TRBJ2-7
clone_size: NA
v_call: TRBV2
cdr3_aa: ASKERGGDEQY

j_call: TRBJ2-7
clone_size: NA
v_call: TRBV18
cdr3_aa: ASSPIGQGAFGEQY

j_call: TRBJ2-7
clone_size: NA
v_call: TRBV4-3
cdr3_aa: ASSQQTGTGGEQY

j_call: TRBJ1-5
clone_size: NA
v_call: TRBV7-2
cdr3_aa: ASSLRGDQPQH

j_call: TRBJ1-5
clone_size: NA
v_call: TRBV5-5
cdr3_aa: ASSLETGTAQPQH

j_call: TRBJ1-2
clone_size: NA
v_call: TRBV4-2
cdr3_aa: ASSQDLTREGREGNNYGYT

j_call: TRBJ2-7
clone_size: NA
v_call: TRBV5-7
cdr3_aa: ASSAFRGREPYEQY

j_call: TRBJ2-7
clone_size: NA
v_call: TRBV7-3
cdr3_aa: ASSSSSGIYEQY

j_call: TRBJ1-4
clone_size: once
v_call: TRBV27
cdr3_aa: ASSLRTTNEKLF

j_call: TRBJ2-5
clone_size: NA
v_call: TRBV11-2
cdr3_aa: ASSLGYLASGGEGTQY

j_call: TRBJ2-2
clone_size: NA
v_call: TRBV5-6
cdr3_aa: ASSLVAGPFTNTGELF

j_call: TRBJ1-1
clone_size: NA
v_call: TRBV6-1
cdr3_aa: ASSRDRETEAF

j_call: TRBJ2-3
clone_size: NA
v_call: TRBV28
cdr3_aa: ASNPSGLGTDTQY

j_call: TRBJ1-1
clone_size: NA
v_call: TRBV5-5
cdr3_aa: ASSFGQKNTEAF

j_call: TRBJ2-2
clone_size: NA
v_call: TRBV9
cdr3_aa: ASSVSGGNTGELF

j_call: TRBJ1-2
clone_size: NA
v_call: TRBV30
cdr3_aa: AWSVLLDGYT

j_call: TRBJ2-1
clone_size: NA
v_call: TRBV27
cdr3_aa: ASSQRLAGESEQF

j_call: TRBJ2-3
clone_size: once
v_call: TRBV27
cdr3_aa: ASSLLGGSSTDTQY

j_call: TRBJ1-6
clone_size: NA
v_call: TRBV11-2
cdr3_aa: ASSPPTGAYNSPLH

j_call: TRBJ2-7
clone_size: NA
v_call: TRBV5-4
cdr3_aa: ASTLRDGSSYEQY

j_call: TRBJ2-6
clone_size: NA
v_call: TRBV27
cdr3_aa: ASTLLGVGANVLT

j_call: TRBJ1-2
clone_size: NA
v_call: TRBV28
cdr3_aa: ASSSAGSYGYT

j_call: TRBJ1-4
clone_size: NA
v_call: TRBV28
cdr3_aa: ASSLGQGFGKLF

j_call: TRBJ1-2
clone_size: NA
v_call: TRBV7-2
cdr3_aa: ASSRVDYGYT

j_call: TRBJ1-5
clone_size: NA
v_call: TRBV19
cdr3_aa: ASSQGLTNQPQH

j_call: TRBJ1-1
clone_size: NA
v_call: TRBV6-4
cdr3_aa: ASSDSVGLFTEAF

j_call: TRBJ1-1
clone_size: NA
v_call: TRBV15
cdr3_aa: ATSATGKTEAF

j_call: TRBJ1-4
clone_size: NA
v_call: TRBV11-2
cdr3_aa: ASSPSTNEKLF

j_call: TRBJ2-3
clone_size: NA
v_call: TRBV5-1
cdr3_aa: ASSFLGQGTDTQY

j_call: TRBJ2-1
clone_size: NA
v_call: TRBV7-2
cdr3_aa: ASSSPSTDEQF

j_call: TRBJ1-6
clone_size: NA
v_call: TRBV7-8
cdr3_aa: ASSSTWNSPLH

j_call: TRBJ2-3
clone_size: NA
v_call: TRBV2
cdr3_aa: ASSDLARSTDTQY

j_call: TRBJ2-7
clone_size: NA
v_call: TRBV5-1
cdr3_aa: ASSLRTGGHEQY

j_call: TRBJ1-1
clone_size: few
v_call: TRBV5-6
cdr3_aa: ASSGDSEAF

j_call: TRBJ1-1
clone_size: NA
v_call: TRBV5-4
cdr3_aa: ATTGQGASNRTEAF

j_call: TRBJ2-7
clone_size: NA
v_call: TRBV10-3
cdr3_aa: AINGGNEQY

j_call: TRBJ1-5
clone_size: NA
v_call: TRBV18
cdr3_aa: ASSPRILGDNQPQH

j_call: TRBJ2-1
clone_size: NA
v_call: TRBV11-3
cdr3_aa: ASSDWTGSNEQF

j_call: TRBJ2-7
clone_size: NA
v_call: TRBV7-2
cdr3_aa: ASSSGAGTRSYEQY

j_call: TRBJ2-3
clone_size: few
v_call: TRBV4-1
cdr3_aa: ASSRRGITDTQY

j_call: TRBJ2-5
clone_size: NA
v_call: TRBV5-1
cdr3_aa: ASSFGGTGGETQY

j_call: TRBJ2-7
clone_size: NA
v_call: TRBV18
cdr3_aa: ASSPLIGPSEQY

j_call: TRBJ2-7
clone_size: NA
v_call: TRBV5-4
cdr3_aa: ASSPDRVDEQY

j_call: TRBJ2-7
clone_size: once
v_call: TRBV5-3
cdr3_aa: ARSPPGGTSSYEQY

j_call: TRBJ2-7
clone_size: NA
v_call: TRBV19
cdr3_aa: ASRPRAGRYEQY

j_call: TRBJ2-7
clone_size: NA
v_call: TRBV18
cdr3_aa: ASSPGQTYEQY

j_call: TRBJ2-4
clone_size: NA
v_call: TRBV14
cdr3_aa: ASSLQGSAKNIQY

j_call: TRBJ2-7
clone_size: NA
v_call: TRBV11-1
cdr3_aa: ASSLRVGTKSIEQY

j_call: TRBJ1-1
clone_size: NA
v_call: TRBV5-1
cdr3_aa: ASSIQVNTEAF